This is a list of T cell receptor beta chains from one sample in a study of blood T cell repertoires in COVID-19. Profiled with immunoSEQ multiplex PCR; TCRdb holds only in-frame clones, not every one. This sample carries hundreds of thousands of clones, roughly nine tenths of them seen once, and the ten largest clones take about 5.5%. The specimen sequenced was PBMCs or T cells enriched from blood (not recorded which). The receptors were sampled from a middle-aged woman who had recovered from COVID-19. Both conserved end residues are trimmed from each CDR3. Each record gives: V gene, J gene, CDR3 protein.

TRBV19,TRBJ2-7,ASSTLSGPSYEQY
TRBV6-2/TRBV6-3,TRBJ2-7,ASSTVTGFSYEQY
TRBV19,TRBJ2-3,ASSIDTRATDTQY
TRBV27,TRBJ2-1,ASSLLASGINEQF
TRBV16,TRBJ1-2,ASSQSRDRGPSGYT
TRBV5-4,TRBJ1-1,ASSQIEDRGVF
TRBV7-6,TRBJ2-7,ASSLGTSGSGEQY
TRBV27,TRBJ2-7,ASRKRGTGDLGEQY
TRBV19,TRBJ2-1,ASRLAGSSYNEQF
TRBV21-1,TRBJ2-1,ASSNVSLAGPTYNEQF
TRBV6-5,TRBJ2-7,ASSPQGSYEQY
TRBV5-6,TRBJ1-2,ASSTRDRDGYT
TRBV30,TRBJ1-3,AWSSSGNTIY